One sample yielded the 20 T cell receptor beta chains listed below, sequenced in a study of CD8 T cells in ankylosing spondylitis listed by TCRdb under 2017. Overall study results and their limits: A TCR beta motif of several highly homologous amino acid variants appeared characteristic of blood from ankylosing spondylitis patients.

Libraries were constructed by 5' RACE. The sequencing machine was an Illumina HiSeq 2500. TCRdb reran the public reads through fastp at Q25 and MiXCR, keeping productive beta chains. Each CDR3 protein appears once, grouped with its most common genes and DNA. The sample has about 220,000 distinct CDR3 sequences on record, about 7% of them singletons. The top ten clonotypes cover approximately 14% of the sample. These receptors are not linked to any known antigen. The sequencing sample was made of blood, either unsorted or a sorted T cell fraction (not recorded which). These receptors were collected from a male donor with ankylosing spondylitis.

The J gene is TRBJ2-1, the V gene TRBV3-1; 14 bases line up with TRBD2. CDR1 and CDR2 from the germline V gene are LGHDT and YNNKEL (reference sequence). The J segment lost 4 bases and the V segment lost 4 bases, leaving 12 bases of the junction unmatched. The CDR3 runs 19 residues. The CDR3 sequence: CASSLEGGLAGGGYNEQFF. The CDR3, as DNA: TGTGCCAGCAGCCTTGAGGGAGGACTAGCGGGAGGCGGTTACAATGAGCAGTTCTTC.

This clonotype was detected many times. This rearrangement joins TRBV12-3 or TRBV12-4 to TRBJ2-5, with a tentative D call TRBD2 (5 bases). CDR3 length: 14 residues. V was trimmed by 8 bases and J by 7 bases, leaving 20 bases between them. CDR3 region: CASRGILGVGTQYF. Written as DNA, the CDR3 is TGTGCCAGCCGGGGAATCTTGGGAGTGGGGACCCAGTACTTC.

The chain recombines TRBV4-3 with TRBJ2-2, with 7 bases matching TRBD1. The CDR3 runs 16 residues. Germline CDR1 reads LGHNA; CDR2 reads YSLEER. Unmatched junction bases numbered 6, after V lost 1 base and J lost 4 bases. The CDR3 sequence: CASSQGSGTATGELFF. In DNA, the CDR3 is TGCGCCAGCAGCCAAGGTTCCGGGACAGCCACCGGGGAGCTGTTTTTT.

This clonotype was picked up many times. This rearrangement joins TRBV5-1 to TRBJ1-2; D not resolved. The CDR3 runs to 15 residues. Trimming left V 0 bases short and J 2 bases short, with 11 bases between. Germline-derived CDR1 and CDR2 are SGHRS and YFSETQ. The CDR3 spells CASSLEAGPNYGYTF. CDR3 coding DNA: TGCGCCAGCAGCTTGGAAGCAGGACCCAACTATGGCTACACCTTC.

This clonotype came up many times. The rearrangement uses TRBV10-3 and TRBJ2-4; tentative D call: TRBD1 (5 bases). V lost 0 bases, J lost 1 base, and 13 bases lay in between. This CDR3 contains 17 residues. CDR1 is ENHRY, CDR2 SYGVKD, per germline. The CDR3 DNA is TGTGCCATCAGTGAGTCCCCCAGGGTTGGGGCCAAAAACATTCAGTACTTC. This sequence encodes CAISESPRVGAKNIQYF.

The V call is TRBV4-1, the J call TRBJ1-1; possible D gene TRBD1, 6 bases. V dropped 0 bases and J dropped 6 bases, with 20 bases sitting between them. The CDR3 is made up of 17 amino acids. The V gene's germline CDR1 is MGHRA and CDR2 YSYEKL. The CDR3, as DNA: TGCGCCAGCAGCCAAGACGCTTCCAGGACAGCTAGGGCTGAAGCTTTCTTT. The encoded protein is CASSQDASRTARAEAFF.

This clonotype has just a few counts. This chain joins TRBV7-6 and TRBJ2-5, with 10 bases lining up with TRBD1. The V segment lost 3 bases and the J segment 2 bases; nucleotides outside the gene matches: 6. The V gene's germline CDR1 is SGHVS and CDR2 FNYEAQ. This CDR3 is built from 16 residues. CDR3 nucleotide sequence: TGTGCCAGCAGCTTCCGGGACAGGGGTCTGCAAGAGACCCAGTACTTC. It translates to CASSFRDRGLQETQYF.

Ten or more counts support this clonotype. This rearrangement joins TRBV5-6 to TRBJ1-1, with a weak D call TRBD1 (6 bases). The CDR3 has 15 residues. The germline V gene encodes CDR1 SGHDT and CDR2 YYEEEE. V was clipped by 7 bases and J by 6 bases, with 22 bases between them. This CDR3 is CASHSWGATRAEAFF. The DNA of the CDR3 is TGTGCCAGCCACTCCTGGGGGGCGACTCGAGCTGAAGCTTTCTTT.

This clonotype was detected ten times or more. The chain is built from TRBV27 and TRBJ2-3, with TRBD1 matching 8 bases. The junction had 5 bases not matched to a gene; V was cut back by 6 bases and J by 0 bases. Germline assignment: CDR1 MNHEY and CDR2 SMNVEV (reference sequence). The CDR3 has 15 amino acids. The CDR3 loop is CASRGTGHSTDTQYF. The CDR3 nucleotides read TGTGCCAGCAGGGGGACAGGACATAGCACAGATACGCAGTATTTT.

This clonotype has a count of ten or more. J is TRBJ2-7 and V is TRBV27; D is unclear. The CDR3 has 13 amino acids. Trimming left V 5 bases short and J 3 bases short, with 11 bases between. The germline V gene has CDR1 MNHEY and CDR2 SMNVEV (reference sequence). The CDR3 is CASSGPAGYEQYF. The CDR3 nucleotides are TGTGCCAGCAGTGGCCCCGCCGGCTACGAGCAGTACTTC.

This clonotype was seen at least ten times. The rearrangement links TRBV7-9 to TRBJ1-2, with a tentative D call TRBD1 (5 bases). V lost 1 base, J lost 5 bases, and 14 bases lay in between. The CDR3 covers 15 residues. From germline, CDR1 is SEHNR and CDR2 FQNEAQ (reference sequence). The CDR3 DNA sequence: TGTGCCAGCAGCTTAGGGGTTGGGACGGCTTATGGCTACACCTTC. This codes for CASSLGVGTAYGYTF.

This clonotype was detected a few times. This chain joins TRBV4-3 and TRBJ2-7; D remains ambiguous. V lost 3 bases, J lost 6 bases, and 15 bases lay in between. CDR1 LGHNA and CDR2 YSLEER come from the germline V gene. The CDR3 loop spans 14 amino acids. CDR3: CASSHDKLGFEQYF. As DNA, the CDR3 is TGCGCCAGCAGCCACGACAAACTGGGATTCGAGCAGTACTTC.

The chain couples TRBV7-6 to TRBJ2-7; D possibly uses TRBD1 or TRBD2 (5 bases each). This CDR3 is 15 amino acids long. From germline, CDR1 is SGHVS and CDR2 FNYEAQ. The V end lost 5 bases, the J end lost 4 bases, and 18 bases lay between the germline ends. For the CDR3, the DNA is TGTGCCAGCAGCCCGGCCGTCGGGGACGCTTACGAGCAGTACTTC. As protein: CASSPAVGDAYEQYF.

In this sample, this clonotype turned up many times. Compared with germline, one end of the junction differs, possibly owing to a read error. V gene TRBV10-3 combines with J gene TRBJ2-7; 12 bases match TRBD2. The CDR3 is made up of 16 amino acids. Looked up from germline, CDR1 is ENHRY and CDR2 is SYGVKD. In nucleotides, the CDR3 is TGTGCCTCTTGGGGACTAGCGGGCGAGAGCTCCTACGAGCAGCACTTC. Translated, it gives CASWGLAGESSYEQHF.

The CDR3 is CASRQGPHEQYF. CDR3 in DNA: TGCGCCAGCCGACAGGGCCCCCACGAGCAGTACTTC. The rearrangement links TRBV10-2 to TRBJ2-7; 7 bases map to TRBD1. Trimming cost V 8 bases and J 5 bases; bases outside gene matches: 6. The CDR3 covers 12 residues. Germline CDR1 reads WSHSY; CDR2 reads SAAADI.

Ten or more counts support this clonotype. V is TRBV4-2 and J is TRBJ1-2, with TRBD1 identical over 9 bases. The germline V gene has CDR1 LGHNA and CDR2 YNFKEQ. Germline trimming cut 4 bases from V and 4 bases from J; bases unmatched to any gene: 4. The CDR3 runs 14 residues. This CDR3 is CASSPDRGGYGYTF. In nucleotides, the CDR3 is TGTGCCAGCAGCCCGGACAGGGGAGGCTATGGCTACACCTTC.

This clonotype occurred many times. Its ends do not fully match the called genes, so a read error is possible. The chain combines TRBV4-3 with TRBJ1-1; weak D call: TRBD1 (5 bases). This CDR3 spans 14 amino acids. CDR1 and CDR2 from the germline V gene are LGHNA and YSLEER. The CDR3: CASSQGRVNTEAFF. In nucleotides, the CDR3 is TGTGCCAGCAGCCAGGGCAGGGTTAACACTGAAGCTTTCTTT.

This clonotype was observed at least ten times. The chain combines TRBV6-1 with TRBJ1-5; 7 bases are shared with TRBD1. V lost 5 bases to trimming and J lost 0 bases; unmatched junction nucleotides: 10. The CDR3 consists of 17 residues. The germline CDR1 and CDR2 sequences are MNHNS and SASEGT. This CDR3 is CASSRRDRANSNQPQHF. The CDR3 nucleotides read TGTGCCAGCAGTCGGAGGGACAGAGCGAATAGCAATCAGCCCCAGCATTTT.

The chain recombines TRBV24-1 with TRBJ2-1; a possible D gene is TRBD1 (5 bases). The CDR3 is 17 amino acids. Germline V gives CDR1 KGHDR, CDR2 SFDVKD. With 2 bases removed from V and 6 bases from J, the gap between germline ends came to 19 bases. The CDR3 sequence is CATSDSRQHGLFNEQFF. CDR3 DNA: TGTGCCACCAGTGATTCCAGACAGCACGGCTTGTTCAATGAGCAGTTCTTC.

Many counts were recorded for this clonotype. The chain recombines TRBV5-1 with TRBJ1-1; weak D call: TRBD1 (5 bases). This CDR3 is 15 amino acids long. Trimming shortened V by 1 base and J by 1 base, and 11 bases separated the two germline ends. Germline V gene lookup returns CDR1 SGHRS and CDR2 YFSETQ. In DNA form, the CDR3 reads TGCGCCAGCAGCTTGTCTCAGGGCCCGAACACTGAAGCTTTCTTT. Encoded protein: CASSLSQGPNTEAFF.